This T cell receptor beta chain emerged from a study of blood T cell repertoires in COVID-19. A single count supports this clone. Germline CDR1 SGHRS, CDR2 YFSETQ. The CDR3 contains 15 residues. Trimming removed 0 bases from V and 6 bases from J, with 16 bases in between. Data came from immunoSEQ multiplex PCR; TCRdb stores just in-frame clones and leaves some out. Here the sample spans some 280,000 clones, around four fifths being singletons. The rearrangement uses TRBV5-1 and TRBJ2-7; no definite D call. The source material was peripheral blood. This receptor was obtained from a woman aged 50 to 60 with active or convalescent COVID-19. The CDR3, as DNA: TGCGCCAGCAGCTTGGGTGTGGCAGGTTCCGCCGAGCAGTACTTC. It encodes CASSLGVAGSAEQYF.